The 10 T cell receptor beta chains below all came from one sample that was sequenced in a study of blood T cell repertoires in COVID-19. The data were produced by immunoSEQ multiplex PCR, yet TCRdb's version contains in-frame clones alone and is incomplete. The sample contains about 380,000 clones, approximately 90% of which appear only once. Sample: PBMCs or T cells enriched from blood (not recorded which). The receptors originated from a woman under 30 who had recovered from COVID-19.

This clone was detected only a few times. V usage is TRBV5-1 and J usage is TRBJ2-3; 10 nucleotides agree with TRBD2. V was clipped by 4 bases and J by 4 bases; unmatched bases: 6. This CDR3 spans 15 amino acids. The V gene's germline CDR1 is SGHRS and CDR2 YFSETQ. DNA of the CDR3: TGCGCCAGCAGCGTCAGCGGGGGGGCCGCAGATACGCAGTATTTT. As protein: CASSVSGGAADTQYF.

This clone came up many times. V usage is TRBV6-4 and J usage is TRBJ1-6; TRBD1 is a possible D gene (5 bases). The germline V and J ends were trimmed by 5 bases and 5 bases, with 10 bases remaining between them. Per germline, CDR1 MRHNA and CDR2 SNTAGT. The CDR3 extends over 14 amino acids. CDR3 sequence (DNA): TGTGCCAGCAGTCCAGGGTTCGATAATTCACCCCTCCACTTT. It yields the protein CASSPGFDNSPLHF.

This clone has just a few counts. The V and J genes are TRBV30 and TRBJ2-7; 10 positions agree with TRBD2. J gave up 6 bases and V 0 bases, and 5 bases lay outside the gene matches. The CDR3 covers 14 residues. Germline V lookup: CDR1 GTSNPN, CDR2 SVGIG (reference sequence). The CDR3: CAWSVGASGGEQYF. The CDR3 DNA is TGTGCCTGGAGTGTAGGGGCTAGCGGGGGCGAGCAGTACTTC.

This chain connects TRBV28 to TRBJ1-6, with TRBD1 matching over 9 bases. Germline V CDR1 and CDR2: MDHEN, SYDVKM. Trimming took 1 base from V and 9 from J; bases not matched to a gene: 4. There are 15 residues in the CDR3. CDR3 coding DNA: TGTGCCAGCAGTTTATCCGGGACAGGGAGTTCACCCCTCCACTTT. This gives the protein CASSLSGTGSSPLHF.

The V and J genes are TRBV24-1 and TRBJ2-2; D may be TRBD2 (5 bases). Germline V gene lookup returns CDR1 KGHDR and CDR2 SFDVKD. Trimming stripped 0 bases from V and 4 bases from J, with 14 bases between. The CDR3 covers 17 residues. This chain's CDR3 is CATSDLSGWETTGELFF. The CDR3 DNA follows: TGTGCCACCAGTGATTTGTCCGGTTGGGAGACCACCGGGGAGCTGTTTTTT.

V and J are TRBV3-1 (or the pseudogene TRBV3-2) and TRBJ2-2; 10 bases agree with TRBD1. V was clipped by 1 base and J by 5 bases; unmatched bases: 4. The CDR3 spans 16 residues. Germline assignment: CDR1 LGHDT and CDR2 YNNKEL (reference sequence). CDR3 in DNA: TGTGCCAGCAGCCAAGTGAGACAGGGGGCTACCGGGGAGCTGTTTTTT. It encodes CASSQVRQGATGELFF.

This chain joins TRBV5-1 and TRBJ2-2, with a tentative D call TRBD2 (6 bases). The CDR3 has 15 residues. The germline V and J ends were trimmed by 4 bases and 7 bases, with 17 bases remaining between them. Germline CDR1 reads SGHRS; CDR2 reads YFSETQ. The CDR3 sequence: CASSPREWVSGELFF. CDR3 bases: TGCGCCAGCAGCCCCCGGGAGTGGGTCAGCGGGGAGCTGTTTTTT.

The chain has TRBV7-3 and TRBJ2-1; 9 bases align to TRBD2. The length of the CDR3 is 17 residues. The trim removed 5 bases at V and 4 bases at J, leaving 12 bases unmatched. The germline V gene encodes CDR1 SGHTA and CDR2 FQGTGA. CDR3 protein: CASSLASGDPLYNEQFF. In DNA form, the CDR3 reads TGTGCCAGCAGCCTGGCTAGCGGGGACCCCTTGTACAATGAGCAGTTCTTC.

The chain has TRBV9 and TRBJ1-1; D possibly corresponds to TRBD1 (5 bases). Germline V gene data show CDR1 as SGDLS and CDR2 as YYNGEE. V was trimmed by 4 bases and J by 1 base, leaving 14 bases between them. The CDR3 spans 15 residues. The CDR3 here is CASSPGGRENTEAFF. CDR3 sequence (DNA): TGTGCCAGCAGCCCGGGAGGCAGGGAGAACACTGAAGCTTTCTTT. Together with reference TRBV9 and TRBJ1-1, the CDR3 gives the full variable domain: DSGVTQTPKHLITATGQRVTLRCSPRSGDLSVYWYQQSLDQGLQFLIQYYNGEERAKGNILERFSAQQFPDLHSELNLSSLELGDSALYFCASSPGGRENTEAFFGQGTRLTVV.

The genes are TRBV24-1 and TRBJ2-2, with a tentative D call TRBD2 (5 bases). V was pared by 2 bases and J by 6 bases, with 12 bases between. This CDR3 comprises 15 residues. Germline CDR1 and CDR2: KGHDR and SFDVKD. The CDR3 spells CATSDSVDGAGELFF. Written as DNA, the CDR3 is TGTGCCACCAGTGATTCGGTTGACGGGGCCGGGGAGCTGTTTTTT.